The 21 T cell receptor beta chains below were found in one sample sequenced in a study of human T cells and chemical hapten exposure. Sample time point: patch test 1, 2 weeks after DPC sensitization. The treatment here: therapeutic diphenylcyclopropenone sensitization with weekly scalp DPC. One entry per CDR3 protein results from TCRdb running MiXCR on the RACE reads. Of roughly 200,000 distinct CDR3 sequences detected, approximately 20% appear once; the ten largest clones hold about 7%. The sample in question was whole blood, obtained in connection with sensitization to the hapten diphenylcyclopropenone (DPC). These receptors originate from a woman aged 45 to 65 with alopecia areata. Some clones in this sample may be carry-over from other donors' samples.

The V gene is TRBV10-3, the J gene TRBJ1-6, with 11 bases matching TRBD1. After removal of 6 bases from V and 9 bases from J, the junction contained 1 base not matched to a gene. The CDR3 consists of 13 residues. The germline V gene has CDR1 ENHRY and CDR2 SYGVKD. DNA for the CDR3: TGTGCCATCAGGGGGACAGGGGGTTCACCCCTCCACTTT. Amino acids: CAIRGTGGSPLHF.

The sample holds a few counts of this clonotype. This chain connects TRBV2 to TRBJ2-1, with D tentatively TRBD1 (6 bases). The length of the CDR3 is 14 residues. V lost 6 bases, J lost 0 bases, and 9 bases lay in between. Germline V gene sequence: CDR1 SNHLY, CDR2 FYNNEI. The CDR3 coding sequence is TGTGCCAGCAGGGGGGCGGGCTCCTACAATGAGCAGTTCTTC. It translates to CASRGAGSYNEQFF. Full variable domain (remainder filled in from reference TRBV2 and TRBJ2-1): EPEVTQTPSHQVTQMGQEVILRCVPISNHLYFYWYRQILGQKVEFLVSFYNNEISEKSEIFDDQFSVERPDGSNFTLKIRSTKLEDSAMYFCASRGAGSYNEQFFGPGTRLTVL.

This rearrangement joins TRBV11-2 to TRBJ2-5; D is unresolved. Germline V gene sequence: CDR1 SGHAT, CDR2 FQNNGV. The CDR3 is 14 amino acids. The V and J ends lost 0 bases and 4 bases respectively, with 9 bases between them. The CDR3 nucleotides read TGTGCCAGCAGCTTAGATTTGGACCGAGAGACCCAGTACTTC. Encoded protein: CASSLDLDRETQYF. The whole variable domain, remainder taken from reference TRBV11-2 and TRBJ2-5, is EAGVAQSPRYKIIEKRQSVAFWCNPISGHATLYWYQQILGQGPKLLIQFQNNGVVDDSQLPKDRFSAERLKGVDSTLKIQPAKLEDSAVYLCASSLDLDRETQYFGPGTRLLVL.

This clonotype was counted ten times or more. The chain links TRBV11-2 to TRBJ2-5; 7 positions match TRBD1. V lost 5 bases to trimming and J lost 5 bases; unmatched junction nucleotides: 5. The CDR3 contains 13 residues. Germline V gene sequence: CDR1 SGHAT, CDR2 FQNNGV. The CDR3 DNA reads TGTGCCAGCAGCAAAGGGGGCCCGGAGACCCAGTACTTC. Encoded protein: CASSKGGPETQYF.

The rearrangement links TRBV11-2 to TRBJ1-2; D is ambiguous. The germline CDR1 and CDR2 sequences are SGHAT and FQNNGV. The ends were cut back, 4 bases at V and 6 bases at J, with 15 bases in the middle. This CDR3 has 14 amino acids. The CDR3 region is CASSSREGGNGYTF. CDR3 DNA sequence: TGTGCCAGCAGCTCGCGGGAGGGAGGCAATGGCTACACCTTC.

The chain couples TRBV25-1 to TRBJ2-3, with 12 bases identical to TRBD2. V was pared by 2 bases and J by 2 bases, with 14 bases of the junction left unmatched. CDR3 length: 20 amino acids. Germline values: CDR1 MGHDK, CDR2 SYGVNS. CDR3 DNA: TGTGCCAGCAGTGAAACCGCTAGCGGGAGGGCCCAAGTGCCCACAGATACGCAGTATTTT. This translates into CASSETASGRAQVPTDTQYF.

The chain is built from TRBV5-1 and TRBJ1-1; D perhaps matches TRBD1 (5 bases). The CDR3 has 19 amino acids. From germline, CDR1 is SGHRS and CDR2 YFSETQ. Trimming took off 0 bases at V and 0 bases at J, with 21 bases between the two ends. CDR3 in DNA: TGCGCCAGCAGCTTGGGGGCAGGCGCGGGGGTTGGCATGAACACTGAAGCTTTCTTT. Amino acids: CASSLGAGAGVGMNTEAFF.

This clonotype was detected a few times. The J gene is TRBJ2-3, the V gene TRBV6-5; the match to TRBD2 covers 8 bases. Germline trimming cut 6 bases from V and 4 bases from J; bases unmatched to any gene: 3. CDR3 length equals 13 residues. Per germline, CDR1 MNHEY and CDR2 SVGAGI. This chain's CDR3 is CASRAGAADTQYF. The CDR3 DNA follows: TGTGCCAGCAGAGCGGGAGCCGCAGATACGCAGTATTTT.

This clonotype was seen only a few times. The J gene is TRBJ2-3, the V gene TRBV12-3 or TRBV12-4; D possibly uses TRBD1 or TRBD2 (5 bases each). The CDR3 has 16 amino acids. Between the trimmed V and J ends, which lost 6 bases and 1 base, there was a span of 17 bases. The CDR3 nucleotides are TGTGCCAGCAGCCCGCTCGCCGGGACGCGCACAGATACGCAGTATTTT. This gives the protein CASSPLAGTRTDTQYF.

CDR3 protein: CSASLPGADTQYF. The CDR3 DNA reads TGCAGTGCTAGTCTTCCGGGTGCGGATACGCAGTATTTT. The rearrangement uses TRBV20-1 and TRBJ2-3; D remains ambiguous. The CDR3 consists of 13 residues. From germline, CDR1 is DFQATT and CDR2 SNEGSKA (reference sequence). The V end was cut by 3 bases, the J end by 6 bases, with 13 bases between.

This clonotype was observed a few times. V is TRBV6-1 and J is TRBJ2-5; no definite D call. The V gene's germline CDR1 is MNHNS and CDR2 SASEGT. The CDR3 is made up of 13 amino acids. The ends were cut back, 3 bases at V and 2 bases at J, with 7 bases in the middle. CDR3 sequence reads: CASSDDWQETQYF. CDR3 DNA sequence: TGTGCCAGCAGTGACGACTGGCAAGAGACCCAGTACTTC.

V gene TRBV4-2 combines with J gene TRBJ2-5; D ambiguous. Germline CDR1 and CDR2: LGHNA and YNFKEQ. The ends were cut back, 1 base at V and 3 bases at J, with 9 bases in the middle. This CDR3 is 14 amino acids long. For the CDR3, the DNA is TGTGCCAGCAGCCAAGTTAATGGGGAAGAGACCCAGTACTTC. It encodes CASSQVNGEETQYF.

In this sample, this clonotype turned up once. V gene TRBV29-1 combines with J gene TRBJ1-1, with D maybe TRBD1 (5 bases). This CDR3 contains 11 residues. Deletions cut 6 bases from V and 4 bases from J, with 9 bases between. From germline, CDR1 is SQVTM and CDR2 ANQGSEA. The CDR3 region has the DNA TGCAGCGTGTTCCAGGGCACTGAAGCTTTCTTT. Its protein product is CSVFQGTEAFF.

This clonotype was seen a few times. The gene calls are TRBV6-2 or TRBV6-3 and TRBJ2-5; D is possibly TRBD1 or TRBD2 (6 bases each). Germline values: CDR1 MNHEY, CDR2 SVGEGT. This CDR3 has 16 residues. V lost 0 bases, J lost 1 base, and 12 bases lay in between. The DNA of the CDR3 is TGTGCCAGCAGTTACTCGACAAGGGGGGCCCAAGAGACCCAGTACTTC. Translating gives CASSYSTRGAQETQYF.

V is TRBV5-6 and J is TRBJ2-3; possible D gene TRBD1, 5 bases. CDR3 length equals 16 residues. Per germline, CDR1 SGHDT and CDR2 YYEEEE. Trimming left V 3 bases short and J 5 bases short, with 19 bases between. CDR3 loop: CASSSTAIGQVDTQYF. The CDR3 DNA sequence: TGTGCCAGCAGCTCTACCGCTATCGGACAAGTAGATACGCAGTATTTT.

This rearrangement joins TRBV20-1 to TRBJ2-1; unclear D gene. The CDR3 is 11 residues long. Trimming removed 3 bases from V and 6 bases from J, with 6 bases in between. Germline CDR1 is DFQATT and CDR2 is SNEGSKA (reference sequence). The CDR3 DNA follows: TGCAGTGCTAGCCGCCCCAATGAGCAGTTCTTC. Translation gives CSASRPNEQFF.

This clonotype was seen a handful of times. V is TRBV5-1 and J is TRBJ1-1; 7 positions match TRBD1. Germline CDR1 and CDR2: SGHRS and YFSETQ. The CDR3 is made up of 15 amino acids. V shed 3 bases and J 4 bases; nucleotides not matched to a gene: 9. The CDR3 DNA is TGCGCCAGCAGCTGGCGACAGGGAGGAATCACTGAAGCTTTCTTT. This codes for CASSWRQGGITEAFF.

V and J are TRBV20-1 and TRBJ1-5, with D hard to call. Germline CDR1 reads DFQATT; CDR2 reads SNEGSKA (reference sequence). V lost 4 bases and J lost 1, with 11 bases in between. The CDR3 length is 14 residues. The CDR3, as DNA: TGCAGTGCTATAATGGGGTCCAGCAATCAGCCCCAGCATTTT. Its translation: CSAIMGSSNQPQHF.

The rearrangement links TRBV19 to TRBJ1-5; D is possibly TRBD1 (5 bases). Germline V gene lookup returns CDR1 LNHDA and CDR2 SQIVND (reference sequence). V was pared by 5 bases and J by 1 base, with 18 bases between. The CDR3 length is 17 residues. CDR3 residues: CASSLSGVPGSNQPQHF. The CDR3 region has the DNA TGTGCCAGTAGTCTGTCGGGGGTCCCTGGAAGCAATCAGCCCCAGCATTTT. Together with reference TRBV19 and TRBJ1-5, the CDR3 gives the full variable domain: DGGITQSPKYLFRKEGQNVTLSCEQNLNHDAMYWYRQDPGQGLRLIYYSQIVNDFQKGDIAEGYSVSREKKESFPLTVTSAQKNPTAFYLCASSLSGVPGSNQPQHFGDGTRLSIL.

The chain uses TRBV10-2 and TRBJ2-1; 10 bases fit TRBD2. The ends lost 4 bases at V and 4 bases at J; junction bases unmatched: 7. This CDR3 spans 16 amino acids. Germline assignment: CDR1 WSHSY and CDR2 SAAADI. CDR3 sequence (DNA): TGCGCCAGCAGTGGAATTAGCGGGAGGAAATACAATGAGCAGTTCTTC. The encoded protein is CASSGISGRKYNEQFF.

This clonotype has more than one count but fewer than ten. The chain recombines TRBV5-1 with TRBJ2-7; weak D call: TRBD1 (6 bases). The V end was cut by 0 bases, the J end by 3 bases, with 10 bases between. Germline V gives CDR1 SGHRS, CDR2 YFSETQ. This CDR3 contains 14 residues. The CDR3 protein is CASSLVGQYYEQYF. The DNA of the CDR3 is TGCGCCAGCAGCTTGGTAGGACAGTACTACGAGCAGTACTTC.